Presented here are 26 T cell receptor beta chains from one specimen sequenced in a study of CD8 T cells in Susac syndrome. It was with random hexamers that about 0.45 to 1 ug RNA was reverse transcribed. TCRdb recomputed calls from the immunoSEQ multiplex PCR reads with MiXCR, one row per CDR3 protein. The sample has 140,000 to 150,000 distinct CDR3 sequences; approximately 96% are singletons. Sequenced input: CD4+ T cells from PBMCs. The receptor source for this set is a human donor with multiple sclerosis.

The chain has TRBV27 and TRBJ2-1, with 10 bases lining up with TRBD2. The CDR3 consists of 14 residues. Germline lookup yields CDR1 MNHEY and CDR2 SMNVEV (reference sequence). Germline trimming cut 6 bases from V and 3 bases from J; bases unmatched to any gene: 2. CDR3 DNA: TGTGCCAGCAGCCTAGCGGGGGACTACAATGAGCAGTTCTTC. Translated, it gives CASSLAGDYNEQFF.

This clonotype occurred once. This rearrangement joins TRBV20-1 to TRBJ1-1; D uncertain. V was clipped by 6 bases and J by 4 bases, with 15 bases between them. This CDR3 region has 13 residues. Germline V gene data show CDR1 as DFQATT and CDR2 as SNEGSKA (reference sequence). CDR3 nucleotide sequence: TGCAGTGCAACGGCACGGGTGGTCACTGAAGCTTTCTTT. It specifies CSATARVVTEAFF.

The gene calls are TRBV29-1 and TRBJ2-1; D remains unclear. V lost 4 bases, J lost 8 bases, and 12 bases lay in between. Germline V gene sequence: CDR1 SQVTM, CDR2 ANQGSEA. The CDR3 is 12 amino acids. The DNA for the CDR3 is TGCAGCGTTGTTAAGGGTAGGGATGAGCAGTTCTTC. Protein product: CSVVKGRDEQFF.

As for this clonotype: One end of the junction does not line up with germline, which may come from a read error. J is TRBJ1-2 and V is TRBV12-3 or TRBV12-4; 9 bases agree with TRBD1. CDR3 length: 15 residues. CDR3 coding DNA: TGTTCCAGCAGTTTCCCCGGGACAGGGCTGTATGGCTACACCTTC. Protein sequence: CSSSFPGTGLYGYTF.

The chain is built from TRBV11-2 and TRBJ2-3; 9 bases are shared with TRBD2. The junction had 4 bases not matched to a gene; V was cut back by 2 bases and J by 1 base. This CDR3 has 16 amino acids. Per the germline V gene, CDR1 is SGHAT and CDR2 is FQNNGV. In nucleotides, the CDR3 is TGTGCCAGCAGCTTATTTGGCGGGGGGGGCACAGATACGCAGTATTTT. Protein: CASSLFGGGGTDTQYF.

V usage is TRBV2 and J usage is TRBJ1-1, with 7 bases lining up with TRBD1. V lost 9 bases, J lost 4 bases, and 8 bases stayed unmatched. The germline V gene has CDR1 SNHLY and CDR2 FYNNEI. The CDR3 runs 13 residues. CDR3 protein: CASSQGLGTEAFF. The CDR3 DNA is TGTGCCAGTTCACAGGGGTTGGGCACTGAAGCTTTCTTT.

This chain joins TRBV28 and TRBJ1-2; no firm D call. CDR1 is MDHEN, CDR2 SYDVKM, per germline. V was pared by 6 bases and J by 2 bases, with 4 bases between. The CDR3 covers 11 residues. This CDR3 is CASRGNYGYTF. CDR3 bases: TGTGCCAGCAGGGGAAACTATGGCTACACCTTC.

The chain employs TRBV6-4 and TRBJ2-5; D is unresolved. Trimming removed 7 bases at V and 13 bases at J, with 19 bases between. This CDR3 spans 12 amino acids. Germline CDR1 and CDR2: MRHNA and SNTAGT. The CDR3 bases are TGTGCCAGCACCAGAAGGTCGGGTAGTCGGTACTTC. Amino acid sequence: CASTRRSGSRYF.

This clonotype is a singleton in its sample. V is TRBV7-2 and J is TRBJ2-7; TRBD2 agrees at 8 bases. From germline, CDR1 is SGHTA and CDR2 FQGNSA. The CDR3 extends over 14 amino acids. V lost 5 bases and J lost 10; bases outside the gene matches: 13. The DNA of the CDR3 is TGTGCCAGCAGCACTGACCCACTAGCGGCGGAACAGTACTTC. It translates to CASSTDPLAAEQYF.

In this sample, this clonotype turned up once. CDR3 residues: CASSRQGPTGGYTF. The DNA for the CDR3 is TGTGCCAGCAGCCGTCAAGGACCCACGGGGGGCTACACCTTC. The chain combines TRBV9 with TRBJ1-2; D is uncertain. Germline V CDR1 and CDR2: SGDLS, YYNGEE. The CDR3 is 14 residues long. Between the trimmed V and J ends, which lost 4 bases and 8 bases, there was a span of 18 bases. Full variable domain (rest looked up from reference TRBV9 and TRBJ1-2): DSGVTQTPKHLITATGQRVTLRCSPRSGDLSVYWYQQSLDQGLQFLIQYYNGEERAKGNILERFSAQQFPDLHSELNLSSLELGDSALYFCASSRQGPTGGYTFGSGTRLTVV.

The chain employs TRBV4-1 and TRBJ2-1, with D perhaps matching TRBD1 or TRBD2 (5 bases each). Trimming stripped 1 base from V and 5 bases from J, with 9 bases between. CDR3 length: 14 residues. Per the germline V gene, CDR1 is MGHRA and CDR2 is YSYEKL. The CDR3 nucleotides are TGCGCCAGCAGCCAAGGTCTGGGACACAATGAGCAGTTCTTC. It codes for CASSQGLGHNEQFF.

Here the CDR3 DNA reads TGCGCCAGCAGCCAAGAGGGAATAGGTTCACCCCTCCACTTT. Its translation: CASSQEGIGSPLHF. The J gene is TRBJ1-6, the V gene TRBV4-3, with D uncertain. Looked up from germline, CDR1 is LGHNA and CDR2 is YSLEER. V was shortened by 0 bases and J by 9 bases, with 9 bases between the two germline ends. There are 14 residues in the CDR3.

The genes are TRBV7-8 and TRBJ2-7; a weak D match, TRBD2 (6 bases). Trimming took 8 bases from V and 3 from J, leaving 11 bases between them. CDR1 and CDR2 (germline): SGHVS, FQNEAQ. This CDR3 has 12 amino acids. The DNA of the CDR3 is TGTGCCAGCCGTAGCGGATACTACGAGCAGTACTTC. It specifies CASRSGYYEQYF. Looking up the rest from reference TRBV7-8 and TRBJ2-7 gives the full variable domain: GAGVSQSPRYKVAKRGQDVALRCDPISGHVSLFWYQQALGQGPEFLTYFQNEAQLDKSGLPSDRFFAERPEGSVSTLKIQRTQQEDSAVYLCASRSGYYEQYFGPGTRLTVT.

This chain joins TRBV3-1 and TRBJ2-5; no clear D gene. Germline loops: CDR1 LGHDT, CDR2 YNNKEL (reference sequence). Trimming removed 1 base from V and 5 bases from J, with 5 bases in between. The CDR3 is 12 amino acids. Written as DNA, the CDR3 is TGTGCCAGCAGCCAAGTCTTGGAGACCCAGTACTTC. It specifies CASSQVLETQYF.

The chain has TRBV24-1 and TRBJ2-3; 12 nucleotides line up with TRBD2. V was pared by 5 bases and J by 5 bases, with 4 bases of the junction left unmatched. Per the germline V gene, CDR1 is KGHDR and CDR2 is SFDVKD. The CDR3 sequence is 15 residues long. Here the CDR3 reads CATSGWTSGEDTQYF. In nucleotides, the CDR3 is TGTGCCACCAGTGGGTGGACTAGCGGGGAAGATACGCAGTATTTT.

This rearrangement joins TRBV4-3 to TRBJ2-3, with D possibly TRBD2 on 5 matching bases. The length of the CDR3 is 13 residues. Between the trimmed V and J ends, which lost 6 bases and 5 bases, there was a span of 12 bases. Germline V gives CDR1 LGHNA, CDR2 YSLEER. The CDR3: CASSRGPGDTQYF. CDR3 sequence (DNA): TGCGCCAGCAGTCGGGGTCCGGGAGATACGCAGTATTTT.

The chain joins TRBV29-1 to TRBJ1-2; 7 positions match TRBD1. The V segment lost 4 bases and the J segment 5 bases; nucleotides outside the gene matches: 13. Germline loops: CDR1 SQVTM, CDR2 ANQGSEA. The CDR3 loop spans 15 amino acids. DNA for the CDR3: TGCAGCGTTGTAGTAAGGACAGGAGGAAATTATGGCTACACCTTC. Protein product: CSVVVRTGGNYGYTF.

This chain uses TRBV27 with TRBJ2-1; TRBD1 is a possible D gene (6 bases). Germline CDR1 is MNHEY and CDR2 is SMNVEV (reference sequence). This CDR3 is built from 13 residues. Trimming took 8 bases from V and 10 from J, leaving 18 bases between them. DNA for the CDR3: TGTGCCAGCGGCCGCAGGGGAGCAATCGAGCAGTTCTTC. It codes for CASGRRGAIEQFF.

V and J are TRBV6-2 or TRBV6-3 and TRBJ1-6, with D perhaps matching TRBD1 (6 bases). CDR1 MNHEY and CDR2 SVGEGT come from the germline V gene. The CDR3 totals 15 residues. The V gene lost 2 bases and the J gene lost 7 bases, with 12 bases spanning the gap. CDR3 in DNA: TGTGCCAGCAGTTACATAGGGCAGGGGAATTCACCCCTCCACTTT. This codes for CASSYIGQGNSPLHF.

The sample holds one count of this clonotype. The V and J genes are TRBV7-9 and TRBJ2-1; 8 positions match TRBD2. The junction had 17 bases not matched to a gene; V was cut back by 5 bases and J by 8 bases. CDR1 SEHNR and CDR2 FQNEAQ come from the germline V gene (reference sequence). CDR3 length: 17 amino acids. The CDR3 nucleotides read TGTGCCAGCAGCCTACTAGGTACGGGAGGGCCTTTGGATGAGCAGTTCTTC. This gives the protein CASSLLGTGGPLDEQFF. The full variable domain, completed using reference TRBV7-9 and TRBJ2-1, is DTGVSQNPRHKITKRGQNVTFRCDPISEHNRLYWYRQTLGQGPEFLTYFQNEAQLEKSRLLSDRFSAERPKGSFSTLEIQRTEQGDSAMYLCASSLLGTGGPLDEQFFGPGTRLTVL.

The J gene is TRBJ2-7, the V gene TRBV3-1; 9 bases align to TRBD2. From germline, CDR1 is LGHDT and CDR2 YNNKEL (reference sequence). Unmatched junction bases numbered 9, after V lost 0 bases and J lost 6 bases. This CDR3 is 16 amino acids long. CDR3 sequence: CASSQDRRGGLGEQYF. The CDR3 DNA is TGTGCCAGCAGCCAAGATAGGCGGGGGGGCCTCGGCGAGCAGTACTTC.

The chain combines TRBV14 with TRBJ2-7, with D unresolved. CDR1 is SGHDN, CDR2 FVKESK, per germline. The CDR3 loop spans 16 amino acids. V was trimmed by 1 base and J by 1 base, leaving 14 bases between them. This CDR3 is CASSQGLGLSSYEQYF. CDR3 coding DNA: TGTGCCAGCAGCCAAGGCTTAGGGCTCAGTTCCTACGAGCAGTACTTC.

The sample holds one count of this clonotype. The chain combines TRBV9 with TRBJ2-1, with D hard to call. Germline-derived CDR1 and CDR2 are SGDLS and YYNGEE. The CDR3 extends over 16 amino acids. Trimming shortened V by 0 bases and J by 7 bases, and 17 bases separated the two germline ends. The CDR3 nucleotides read TGTGCCAGCAGCGTAGCCTCCTACCCTACCACGAATGAGCAGTTCTTC. This codes for CASSVASYPTTNEQFF.

This sequence joins TRBV6-5 and TRBJ1-5, with D hard to call. This CDR3 is 15 amino acids long. Between the trimmed V and J ends, which lost 4 bases and 5 bases, there was a span of 15 bases. The germline V gene encodes CDR1 MNHEY and CDR2 SVGAGI. The CDR3 region is CASSLTEDPYQPQHF. DNA for the CDR3: TGTGCCAGCAGTTTGACTGAGGACCCTTATCAGCCCCAGCATTTT.

This chain joins TRBV19 and TRBJ2-1; D may be TRBD1 or TRBD2 (5 bases each). The CDR3 totals 13 residues. CDR1 and CDR2 (germline): LNHDA, SQIVND (reference sequence). The germline V and J ends were trimmed by 8 bases and 2 bases, with 10 bases remaining between them. CDR3 loop: CASDGGAYNEQFF. CDR3 bases: TGTGCCAGTGATGGGGGAGCCTACAATGAGCAGTTCTTC.

The chain couples TRBV20-1 to TRBJ1-6; 9 bases fit TRBD1. Germline loops: CDR1 DFQATT, CDR2 SNEGSKA (reference sequence). The CDR3 contains 16 residues. Germline trimming cut 3 bases from V and 4 bases from J; bases unmatched to any gene: 7. In DNA, the CDR3 is TGCAGTGCTAGGGGAACCGGGACAGGGTATAATTCACCCCTCCACTTT. Its protein is CSARGTGTGYNSPLHF.